This T cell receptor (beta chain) was sequenced during a study of blood T cell repertoires in COVID-19. The V gene's germline CDR1 is SGHTA and CDR2 FQGNSA. The length of the CDR3 is 15 residues. With V trimmed by 1 base and J by 6 bases, 6 bases remained unmatched. Methods used by the authors: Amplification from reference gene primers served as the basis for estimated nucleated cell counts. The protocol was immunoSEQ multiplex PCR, while the TCRdb copy is restricted to in-frame clones and leaves out a portion. V, J and clone size reflect that table, while D and trimming were determined from the DNA. The top ten hold roughly 5.6% of the sample, which has more than 95,000 clones, around 80% seen once.

This receptor was taken from a man in his 70s with acute or convalescent COVID-19. The chain has TRBV7-2 and TRBJ2-4; the match to TRBD1 covers 7 bases. The material sequenced was peripheral blood. The CDR3 nucleotides read TGTGCCAGCAGCTTAGACAGGGGTTTGGGAAACATTCAGTACTTC. Translation: CASSLDRGLGNIQYF.